This T cell receptor beta chain was observed in a study of T-cell reconstitution after alpha-beta-depleted transplantation in children. Library preparation (for TCRbeta) was performed with unique molecular identifiers. TCRdb passed the PCR reads through MiXCR, listing each CDR3 protein once. The sample holds nearly 550,000 distinct CDR3 sequences, 15% to 20% seen once. Germline lookup yields CDR1 SEHNR and CDR2 FQNEAQ (reference sequence). The CDR3 runs 14 residues. Trimming shortened V by 2 bases and J by 4 bases, and 12 bases separated the two germline ends. The sequencing here drew on PBMCs from the stem cell graft donor, taken from the stem cell graft. The rearrangement uses TRBV7-9 and TRBJ2-7; D remains ambiguous. The sequence came from a human donor who donated a stem cell graft to a child with acute lymphoblastic leukemia. The CDR3 coding sequence is TGTGCCAGCAGCTTATCGGGTGTGTGGTACGAGCAGTACTTC. This encodes CASSLSGVWYEQYF.